This T cell receptor (beta chain) was sequenced during a study of T cell repertoires in cytomegalovirus infection. Turning to the study itself: The authors used CMV epitopes that were HLA-C-restricted (recently identified) and HLA-B-restricted (well studied). Matching HLA type and CMV infection were both indicated by public TCR beta signatures.

Concerning this clonotype itself: What it recognizes is unknown.

Germline V gene lookup returns CDR1 ENHRY and CDR2 SYGVKD. The CDR3 is made up of 15 amino acids. After removal of 4 bases from V and 8 bases from J, the junction contained 10 bases not matched to a gene. Study observations and caveats: Summed public TCR beta family frequency identified CMV carriers bearing the relevant HLA. Ex vivo responses were dominated by HLA-C-restricted CMV-specific TCR beta clonotypes.

TCRdb called the reads again in MiXCR, with one record for every CDR3 protein. The sample holds 310,000 or so distinct CDR3 sequences, roughly 25% seen once. The chain carries TRBV10-3 and TRBJ2-1; 8 nucleotides line up with TRBD2. The material sequenced was cultured PBMCs, taken from culture after CMV antigen stimulation. The sequence came from a human donor in good health (CMV status not recorded). Some clones in this sample may be carry-over from other donors' samples. The CDR3 DNA follows: TGTGCCATCAGTGGGGACGGGAGGGTAGCCGATGAGCAGTTCTTC. Protein product: CAISGDGRVADEQFF.